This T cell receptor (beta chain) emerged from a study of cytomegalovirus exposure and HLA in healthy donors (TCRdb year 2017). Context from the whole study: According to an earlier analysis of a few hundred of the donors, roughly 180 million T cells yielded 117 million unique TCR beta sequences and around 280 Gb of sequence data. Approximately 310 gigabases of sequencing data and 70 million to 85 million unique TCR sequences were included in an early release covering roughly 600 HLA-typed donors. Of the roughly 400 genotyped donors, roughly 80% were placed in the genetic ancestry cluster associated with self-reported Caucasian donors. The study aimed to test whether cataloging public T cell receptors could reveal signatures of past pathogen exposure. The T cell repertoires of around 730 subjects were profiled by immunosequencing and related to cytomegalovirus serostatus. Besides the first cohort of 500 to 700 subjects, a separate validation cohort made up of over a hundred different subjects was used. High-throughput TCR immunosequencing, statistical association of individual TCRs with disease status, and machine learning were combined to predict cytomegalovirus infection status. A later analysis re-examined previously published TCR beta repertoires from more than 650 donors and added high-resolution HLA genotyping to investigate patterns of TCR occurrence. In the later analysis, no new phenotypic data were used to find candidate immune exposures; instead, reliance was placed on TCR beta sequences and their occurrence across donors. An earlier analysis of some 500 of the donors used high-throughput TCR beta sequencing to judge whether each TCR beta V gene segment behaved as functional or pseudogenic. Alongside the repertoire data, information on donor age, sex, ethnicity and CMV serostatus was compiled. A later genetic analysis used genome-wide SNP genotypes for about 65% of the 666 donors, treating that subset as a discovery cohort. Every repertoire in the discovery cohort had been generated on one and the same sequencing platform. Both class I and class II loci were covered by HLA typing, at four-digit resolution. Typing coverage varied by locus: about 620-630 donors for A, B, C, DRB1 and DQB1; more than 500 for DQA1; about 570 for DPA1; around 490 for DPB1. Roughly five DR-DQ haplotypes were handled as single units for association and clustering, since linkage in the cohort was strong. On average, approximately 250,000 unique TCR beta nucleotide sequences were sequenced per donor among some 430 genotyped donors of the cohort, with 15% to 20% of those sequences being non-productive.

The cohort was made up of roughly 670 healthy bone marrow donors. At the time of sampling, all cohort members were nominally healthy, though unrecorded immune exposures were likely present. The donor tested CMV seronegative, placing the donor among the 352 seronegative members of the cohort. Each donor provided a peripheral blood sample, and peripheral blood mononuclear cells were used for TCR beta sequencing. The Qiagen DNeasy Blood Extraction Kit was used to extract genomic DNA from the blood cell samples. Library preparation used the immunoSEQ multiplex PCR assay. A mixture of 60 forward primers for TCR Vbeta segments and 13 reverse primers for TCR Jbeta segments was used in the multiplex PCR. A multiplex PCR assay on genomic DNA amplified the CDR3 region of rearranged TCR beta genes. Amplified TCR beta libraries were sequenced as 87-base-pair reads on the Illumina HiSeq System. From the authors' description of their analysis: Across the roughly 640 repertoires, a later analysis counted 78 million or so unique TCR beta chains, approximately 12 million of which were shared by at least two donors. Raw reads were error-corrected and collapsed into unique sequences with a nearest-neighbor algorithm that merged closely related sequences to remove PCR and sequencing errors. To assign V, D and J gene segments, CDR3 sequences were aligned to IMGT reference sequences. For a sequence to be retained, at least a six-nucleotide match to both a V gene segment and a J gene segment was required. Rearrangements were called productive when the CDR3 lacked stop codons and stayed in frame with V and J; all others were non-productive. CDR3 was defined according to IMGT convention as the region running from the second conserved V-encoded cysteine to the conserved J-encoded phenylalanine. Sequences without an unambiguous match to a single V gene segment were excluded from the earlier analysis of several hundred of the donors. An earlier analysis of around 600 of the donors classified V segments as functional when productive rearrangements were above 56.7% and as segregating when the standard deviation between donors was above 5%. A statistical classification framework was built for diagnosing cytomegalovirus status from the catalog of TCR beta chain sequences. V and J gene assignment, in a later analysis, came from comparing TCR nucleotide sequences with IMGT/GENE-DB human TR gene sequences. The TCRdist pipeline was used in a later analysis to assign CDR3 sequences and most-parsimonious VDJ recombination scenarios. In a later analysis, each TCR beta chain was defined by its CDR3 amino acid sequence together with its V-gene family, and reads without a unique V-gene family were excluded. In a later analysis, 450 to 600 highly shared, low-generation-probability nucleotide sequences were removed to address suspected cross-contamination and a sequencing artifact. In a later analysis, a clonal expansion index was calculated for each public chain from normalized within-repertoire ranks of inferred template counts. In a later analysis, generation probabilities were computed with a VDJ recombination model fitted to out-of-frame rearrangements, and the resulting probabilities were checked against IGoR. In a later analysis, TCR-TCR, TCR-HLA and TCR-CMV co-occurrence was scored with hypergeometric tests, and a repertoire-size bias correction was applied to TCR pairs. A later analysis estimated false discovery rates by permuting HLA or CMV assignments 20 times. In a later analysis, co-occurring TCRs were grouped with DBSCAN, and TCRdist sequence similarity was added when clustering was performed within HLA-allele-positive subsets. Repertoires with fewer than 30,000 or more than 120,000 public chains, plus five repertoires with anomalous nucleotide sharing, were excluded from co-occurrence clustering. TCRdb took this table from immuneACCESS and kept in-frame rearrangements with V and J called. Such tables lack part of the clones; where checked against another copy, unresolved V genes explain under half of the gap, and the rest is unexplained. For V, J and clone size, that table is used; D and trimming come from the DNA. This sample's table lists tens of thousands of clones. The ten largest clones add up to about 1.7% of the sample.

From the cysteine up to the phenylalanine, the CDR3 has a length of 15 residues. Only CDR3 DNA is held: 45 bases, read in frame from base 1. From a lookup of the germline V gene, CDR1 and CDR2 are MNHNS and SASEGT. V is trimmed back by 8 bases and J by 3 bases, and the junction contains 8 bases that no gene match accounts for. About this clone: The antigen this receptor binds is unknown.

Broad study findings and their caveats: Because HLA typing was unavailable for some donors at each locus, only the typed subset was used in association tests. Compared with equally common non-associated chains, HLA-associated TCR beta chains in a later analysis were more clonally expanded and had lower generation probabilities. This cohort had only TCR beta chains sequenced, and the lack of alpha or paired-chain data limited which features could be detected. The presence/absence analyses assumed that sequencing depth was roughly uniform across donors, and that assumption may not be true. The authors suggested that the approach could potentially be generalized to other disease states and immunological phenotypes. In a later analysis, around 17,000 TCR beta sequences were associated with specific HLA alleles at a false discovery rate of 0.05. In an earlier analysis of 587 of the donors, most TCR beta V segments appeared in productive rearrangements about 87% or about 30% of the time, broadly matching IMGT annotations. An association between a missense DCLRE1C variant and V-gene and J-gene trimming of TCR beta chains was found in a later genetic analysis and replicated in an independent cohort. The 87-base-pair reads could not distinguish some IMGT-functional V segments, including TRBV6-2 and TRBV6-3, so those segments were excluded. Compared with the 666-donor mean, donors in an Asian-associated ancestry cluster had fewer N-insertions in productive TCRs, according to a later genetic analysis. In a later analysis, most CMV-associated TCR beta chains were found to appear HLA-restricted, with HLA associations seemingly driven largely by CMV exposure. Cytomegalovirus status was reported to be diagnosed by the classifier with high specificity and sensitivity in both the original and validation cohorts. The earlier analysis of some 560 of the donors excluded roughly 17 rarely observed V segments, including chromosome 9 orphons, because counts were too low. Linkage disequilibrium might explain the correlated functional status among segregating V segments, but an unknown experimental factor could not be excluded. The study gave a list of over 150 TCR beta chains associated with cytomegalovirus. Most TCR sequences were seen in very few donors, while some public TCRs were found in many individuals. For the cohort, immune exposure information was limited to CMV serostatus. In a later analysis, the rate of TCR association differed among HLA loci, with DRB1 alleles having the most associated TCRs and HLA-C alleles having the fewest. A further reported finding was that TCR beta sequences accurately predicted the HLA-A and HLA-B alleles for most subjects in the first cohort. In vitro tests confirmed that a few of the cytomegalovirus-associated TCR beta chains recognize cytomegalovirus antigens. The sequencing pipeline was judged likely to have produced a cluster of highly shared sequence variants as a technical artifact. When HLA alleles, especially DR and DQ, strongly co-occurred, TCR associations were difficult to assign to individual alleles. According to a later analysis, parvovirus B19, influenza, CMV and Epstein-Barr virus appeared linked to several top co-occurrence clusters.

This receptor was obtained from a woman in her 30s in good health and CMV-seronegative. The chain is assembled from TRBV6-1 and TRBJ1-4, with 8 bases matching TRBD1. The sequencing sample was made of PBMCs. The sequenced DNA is TGTGCCAGCTCCCGGACAGGGTGGGCTAATGAAAAACTGTTTTTT. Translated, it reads CASSRTGWANEKLFF.